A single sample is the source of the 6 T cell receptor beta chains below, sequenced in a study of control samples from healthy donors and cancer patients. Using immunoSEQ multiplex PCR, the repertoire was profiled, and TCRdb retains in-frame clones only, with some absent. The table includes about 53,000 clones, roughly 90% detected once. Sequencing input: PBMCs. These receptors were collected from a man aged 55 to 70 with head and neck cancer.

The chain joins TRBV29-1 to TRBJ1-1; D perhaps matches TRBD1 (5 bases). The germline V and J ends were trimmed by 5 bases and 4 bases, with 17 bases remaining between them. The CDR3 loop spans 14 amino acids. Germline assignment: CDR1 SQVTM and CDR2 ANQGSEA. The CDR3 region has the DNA TGCAGCGTTCTAGAGATGCAGGGATCCACTGAAGCTTTCTTT. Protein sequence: CSVLEMQGSTEAFF.

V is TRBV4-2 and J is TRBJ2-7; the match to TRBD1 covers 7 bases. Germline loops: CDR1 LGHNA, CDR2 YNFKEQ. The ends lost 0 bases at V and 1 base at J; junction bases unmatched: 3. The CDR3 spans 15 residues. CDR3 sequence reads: CASSQDPRGSYEQYF. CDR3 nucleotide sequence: TGTGCCAGCAGCCAAGATCCCAGGGGGTCCTACGAGCAGTACTTC.

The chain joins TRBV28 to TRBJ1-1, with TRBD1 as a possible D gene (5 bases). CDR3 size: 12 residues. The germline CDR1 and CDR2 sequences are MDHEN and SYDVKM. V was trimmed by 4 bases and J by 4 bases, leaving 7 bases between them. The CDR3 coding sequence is TGTGCCAGCAGTTCTCAGGGCACTGAAGCTTTCTTT. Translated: CASSSQGTEAFF.

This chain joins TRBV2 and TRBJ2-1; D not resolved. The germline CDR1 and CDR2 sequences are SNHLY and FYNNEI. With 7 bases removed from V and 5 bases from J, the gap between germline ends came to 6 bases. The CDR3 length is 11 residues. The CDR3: CASTPDNEQFF. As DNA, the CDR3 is TGTGCCAGCACCCCGGACAATGAGCAGTTCTTC.

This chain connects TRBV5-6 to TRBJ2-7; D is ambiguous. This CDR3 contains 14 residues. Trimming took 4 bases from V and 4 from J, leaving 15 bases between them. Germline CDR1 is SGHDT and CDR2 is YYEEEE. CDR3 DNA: TGTGCCAGCAGCCCGGGCCCGGGCGGTTACGAGCAGTACTTC. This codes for CASSPGPGGYEQYF.

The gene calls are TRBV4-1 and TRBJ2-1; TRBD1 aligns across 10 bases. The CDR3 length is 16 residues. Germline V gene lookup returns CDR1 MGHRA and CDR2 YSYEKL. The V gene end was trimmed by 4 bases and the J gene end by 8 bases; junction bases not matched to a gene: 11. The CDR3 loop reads CASSRLTGGTGDEQFF. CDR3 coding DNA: TGCGCCAGCAGCCGGTTGACAGGGGGCACGGGCGATGAGCAGTTCTTC.